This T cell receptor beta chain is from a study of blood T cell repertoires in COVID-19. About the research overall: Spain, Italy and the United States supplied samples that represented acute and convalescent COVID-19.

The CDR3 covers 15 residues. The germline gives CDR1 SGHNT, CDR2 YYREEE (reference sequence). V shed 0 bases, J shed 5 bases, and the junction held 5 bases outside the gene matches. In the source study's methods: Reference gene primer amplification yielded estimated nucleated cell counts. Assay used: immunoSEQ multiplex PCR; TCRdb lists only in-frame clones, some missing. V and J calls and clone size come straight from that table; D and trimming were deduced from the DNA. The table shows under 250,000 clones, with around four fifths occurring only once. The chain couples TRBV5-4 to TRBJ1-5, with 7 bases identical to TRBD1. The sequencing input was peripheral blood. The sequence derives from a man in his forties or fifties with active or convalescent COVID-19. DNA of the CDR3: TGTGCCAGCAGCTTGGGACAGGGCGTGGATCAGCCCCAGCATTTT. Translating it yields CASSLGQGVDQPQHF. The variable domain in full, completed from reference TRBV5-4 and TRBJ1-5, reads ETGVTQSPTHLIKTRGQQVTLRCSSQSGHNTVSWYQQALGQGPQFIFQYYREEENGRGNFPPRFSGLQFPNYSSELNVNALELDDSALYLCASSLGQGVDQPQHFGDGTRLSIL.